These T cell receptor beta chains were read from a single sample in a study of beta chain features in type 1 diabetes. This table comes from immunoSEQ multiplex PCR, and its TCRdb copy is limited to in-frame clones, with some not included. Of more than 300,000 clones in the sample, approximately 16% were seen once. Sequencing was carried out using naive CD4+ T cells from blood. Source of these receptors: a woman in her late teens or twenties in good health. CDR3s include the opening cysteine and the closing phenylalanine or tryptophan. The order of the fields is V gene, clone size, J gene, D gene, CDR3 protein, CDR3 DNA. A D gene is named only where the DNA matches it firmly. The size field is filled for only some rows; it gives once, few, many or a size class.

v_gene: TRBV4-2
abundance: few
j_gene: TRBJ1-2
d_gene: NA
CDR3aa: CASSQALGGDYGYTF
CDR3nt: TGTGCCAGCAGCCAAGCTTTGGGGGGAGACTATGGCTACACCTTC

v_gene: TRBV28
abundance: NA
j_gene: TRBJ1-5
d_gene: NA
CDR3aa: CASSLPKWRGNQPQHF
CDR3nt: TGTGCCAGCAGTTTGCCGAAGTGGAGGGGCAATCAGCCCCAGCATTTT

v_gene: TRBV20-1
abundance: NA
j_gene: TRBJ2-7
d_gene: NA
CDR3aa: CSAEEAREQYF
CDR3nt: TGCAGTGCCGAGGAGGCTAGGGAGCAGTACTTC

v_gene: TRBV6-1
abundance: few
j_gene: TRBJ2-1
d_gene: NA
CDR3aa: CASSDPSGLSYNEQFF
CDR3nt: TGTGCCAGCAGTGACCCGAGCGGGCTCTCCTACAATGAGCAGTTCTTC

v_gene: TRBV5-1
abundance: few
j_gene: TRBJ2-7
d_gene: TRBD2
CDR3aa: CASSPSGTPTAEQYF
CDR3nt: TGCGCCAGCTCACCGAGCGGGACGCCTACGGCCGAGCAGTACTTC

v_gene: TRBV27
abundance: NA
j_gene: TRBJ2-7
d_gene: TRBD1
CDR3aa: CASRGTGVRYEQYF
CDR3nt: TGTGCCAGCAGGGGGACAGGGGTCAGGTACGAGCAGTACTTC

v_gene: TRBV4-1
abundance: few
j_gene: TRBJ2-5
d_gene: TRBD2
CDR3aa: CASSQGLAGLQYF
CDR3nt: TGCGCCAGCAGCCAAGGACTAGCGGGGCTCCAGTACTTC

v_gene: TRBV29-1
abundance: NA
j_gene: TRBJ2-7
d_gene: TRBD1
CDR3aa: CSVQHQGVSYEQYF
CDR3nt: TGCAGCGTACAACATCAGGGGGTCTCCTACGAGCAGTACTTC

v_gene: TRBV9
abundance: NA
j_gene: TRBJ1-5
d_gene: TRBD1
CDR3aa: CASSARGDSNQPQHF
CDR3nt: TGTGCCAGCAGCGCCAGGGGGGATAGCAATCAGCCCCAGCATTTT

v_gene: TRBV5-1
abundance: NA
j_gene: TRBJ1-1
d_gene: NA
CDR3aa: CASSLAFVGGEAFF
CDR3nt: TGCGCCAGCAGCTTGGCGTTCGTGGGGGGTGAAGCTTTCTTT

v_gene: TRBV28
abundance: NA
j_gene: TRBJ2-7
d_gene: NA
CDR3aa: CASTGRTYEQYF
CDR3nt: TGTGCCAGCACAGGGCGCACCTACGAGCAGTACTTC

v_gene: TRBV5-5
abundance: NA
j_gene: TRBJ2-1
d_gene: TRBD2
CDR3aa: CASSPPGTRLDEQFF
CDR3nt: TGTGCCAGCAGCCCGCCCGGGACTAGGCTCGATGAGCAGTTCTTC

v_gene: TRBV15
abundance: few
j_gene: TRBJ1-2
d_gene: NA
CDR3aa: CATSRDYPYGYTF
CDR3nt: TGTGCCACCAGCAGAGATTATCCCTATGGCTACACCTTC

v_gene: TRBV4-2
abundance: NA
j_gene: TRBJ2-2
d_gene: TRBD2
CDR3aa: CASSQGTSGSAGELFF
CDR3nt: TGTGCCAGCAGCCAAGGGACTAGCGGGAGTGCCGGGGAGCTGTTTTTT

v_gene: TRBV28
abundance: NA
j_gene: TRBJ2-7
d_gene: NA
CDR3aa: CASSLTVTEQYF
CDR3nt: TGTGCCAGCAGTCTCACAGTGACCGAGCAGTACTTC

v_gene: TRBV28
abundance: NA
j_gene: TRBJ2-5
d_gene: NA
CDR3aa: CASSLWGRVDGGETQYF
CDR3nt: TGTGCCAGCAGTTTATGGGGCAGGGTTGATGGTGGAGAGACCCAGTACTTC

v_gene: TRBV30
abundance: NA
j_gene: TRBJ1-5
d_gene: NA
CDR3aa: CAWSRWGGNQPQHF
CDR3nt: TGTGCCTGGAGTCGGTGGGGGGGCAATCAGCCCCAGCATTTT

v_gene: TRBV11-3
abundance: few
j_gene: TRBJ2-1
d_gene: NA
CDR3aa: CASSLTSGGYNEQFF
CDR3nt: TGTGCCAGCAGCCTAACCAGCGGCGGATACAATGAGCAGTTCTTC

v_gene: TRBV25-1
abundance: few
j_gene: TRBJ2-5
d_gene: NA
CDR3aa: CASSALGGGETQYF
CDR3nt: TGTGCCAGCAGTGCACTAGGGGGGGGAGAGACCCAGTACTTC

v_gene: TRBV29-1
abundance: NA
j_gene: TRBJ2-2
d_gene: NA
CDR3aa: CSFLAQKVDTGELFF
CDR3nt: TGCAGCTTCCTAGCACAAAAGGTGGATACCGGGGAGCTGTTTTTT

v_gene: TRBV6-6
abundance: NA
j_gene: TRBJ1-5
d_gene: NA
CDR3aa: CASTFSGGHLNQPQHF
CDR3nt: TGTGCCAGCACGTTCTCGGGCGGGCACCTCAATCAGCCCCAGCATTTT

v_gene: TRBV7-9
abundance: few
j_gene: TRBJ1-5
d_gene: TRBD1
CDR3aa: CASSRAPNAGGLLEQPQHF
CDR3nt: TGTGCCAGCAGCAGAGCCCCCAACGCAGGGGGCTTATTGGAACAGCCCCAGCATTTT

v_gene: TRBV7-2
abundance: few
j_gene: TRBJ2-7
d_gene: TRBD2
CDR3aa: CASSLNIAGRAYEQYF
CDR3nt: TGTGCCAGCAGCTTAAATATCGCAGGGAGGGCCTACGAGCAGTACTTC

v_gene: TRBV5-1
abundance: NA
j_gene: TRBJ2-5
d_gene: TRBD1
CDR3aa: CASSTGGEETQYF
CDR3nt: TGCGCCAGCTCTACAGGGGGCGAAGAGACCCAGTACTTC

v_gene: TRBV7-2
abundance: NA
j_gene: TRBJ1-2
d_gene: NA
CDR3aa: CASSVNRDGYTF
CDR3nt: TGTGCCAGCAGCGTCAACAGGGATGGCTACACCTTC

v_gene: TRBV29-1
abundance: few
j_gene: TRBJ2-7
d_gene: NA
CDR3aa: CSVQRRFSYEQYF
CDR3nt: TGCAGCGTTCAAAGGAGATTTTCCTACGAGCAGTACTTC